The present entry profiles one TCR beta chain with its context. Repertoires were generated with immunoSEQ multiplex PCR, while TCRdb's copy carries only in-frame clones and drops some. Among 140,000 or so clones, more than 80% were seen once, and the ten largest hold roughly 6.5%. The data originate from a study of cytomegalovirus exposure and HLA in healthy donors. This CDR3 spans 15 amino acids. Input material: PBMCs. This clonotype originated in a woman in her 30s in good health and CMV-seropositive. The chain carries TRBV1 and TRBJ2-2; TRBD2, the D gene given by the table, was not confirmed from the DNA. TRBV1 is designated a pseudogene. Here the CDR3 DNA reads TGCACCAGCACCCAGAGGTACTGCCCTACCGGGGAGCTGTTTTTT. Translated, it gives CTSTQRYCPTGELFF.